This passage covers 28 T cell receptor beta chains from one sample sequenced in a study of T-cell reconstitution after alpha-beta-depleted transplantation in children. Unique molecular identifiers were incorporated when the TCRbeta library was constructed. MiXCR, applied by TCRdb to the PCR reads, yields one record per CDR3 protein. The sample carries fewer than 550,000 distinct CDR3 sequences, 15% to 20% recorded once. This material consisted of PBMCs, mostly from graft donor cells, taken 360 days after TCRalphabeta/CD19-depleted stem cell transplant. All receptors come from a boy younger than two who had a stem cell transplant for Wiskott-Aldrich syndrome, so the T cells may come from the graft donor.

The CDR3 nucleotides are TGCGCCAGCAGCTTCCAAGGTCCACAGTACGAGCAGTACTTC. Translating it yields CASSFQGPQYEQYF. The V call is TRBV5-1, the J call TRBJ2-7; D remains unclear. The CDR3 has 14 residues. The germline V gene has CDR1 SGHRS and CDR2 YFSETQ. Trimming left V 2 bases short and J 4 bases short, with 13 bases between.

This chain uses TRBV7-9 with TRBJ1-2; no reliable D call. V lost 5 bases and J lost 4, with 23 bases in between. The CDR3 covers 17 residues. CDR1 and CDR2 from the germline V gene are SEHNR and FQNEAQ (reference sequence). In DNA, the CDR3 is TGTGCCAGCAGCCTACACGCCAAACATCGTACCATCTATGGCTACACCTTC. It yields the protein CASSLHAKHRTIYGYTF.

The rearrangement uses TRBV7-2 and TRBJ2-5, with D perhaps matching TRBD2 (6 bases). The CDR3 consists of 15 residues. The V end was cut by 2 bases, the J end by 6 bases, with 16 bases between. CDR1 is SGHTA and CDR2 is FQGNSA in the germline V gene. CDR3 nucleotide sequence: TGTGCCAGCAGCTTAAGGTGGCGGGATGTAAAGACCCAGTACTTC. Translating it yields CASSLRWRDVKTQYF. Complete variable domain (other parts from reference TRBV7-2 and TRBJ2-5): GAGVSQSPSNKVTEKGKDVELRCDPISGHTALYWYRQSLGQGLEFLIYFQGNSAPDKSGLPSDRFSAERTGGSVSTLTIQRTQQEDSAVYLCASSLRWRDVKTQYFGPGTRLLVL.

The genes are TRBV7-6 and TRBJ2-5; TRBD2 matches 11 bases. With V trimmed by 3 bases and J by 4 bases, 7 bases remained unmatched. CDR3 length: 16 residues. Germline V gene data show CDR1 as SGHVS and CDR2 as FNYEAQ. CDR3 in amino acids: CASSLPLAGGGETQYF. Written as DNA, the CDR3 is TGTGCCAGCAGCTTGCCCCTAGCGGGGGGTGGAGAGACCCAGTACTTC.

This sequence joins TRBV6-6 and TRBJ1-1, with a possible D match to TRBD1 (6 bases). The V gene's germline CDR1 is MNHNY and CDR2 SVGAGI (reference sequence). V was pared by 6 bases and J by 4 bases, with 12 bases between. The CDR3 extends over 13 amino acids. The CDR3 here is CASRSKQGTEAFF. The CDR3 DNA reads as TGTGCCAGCAGGTCTAAACAGGGCACTGAAGCTTTCTTT.

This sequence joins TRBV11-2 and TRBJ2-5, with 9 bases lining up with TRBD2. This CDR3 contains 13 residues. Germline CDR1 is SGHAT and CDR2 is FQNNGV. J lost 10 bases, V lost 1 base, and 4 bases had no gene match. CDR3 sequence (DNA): TGTGCCAGCAGCTTAGGCGGGGGGGCGAGCCAGTACTTC. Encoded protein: CASSLGGGASQYF.

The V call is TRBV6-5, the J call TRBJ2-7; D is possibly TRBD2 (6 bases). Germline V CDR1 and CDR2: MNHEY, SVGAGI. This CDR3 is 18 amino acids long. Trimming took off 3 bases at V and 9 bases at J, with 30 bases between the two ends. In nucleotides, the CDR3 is TGTGCCAGCAGTTATATTCAATTTATAGTCGGGAGCCCTCTGGGGCAGTACTTC. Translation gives CASSYIQFIVGSPLGQYF.

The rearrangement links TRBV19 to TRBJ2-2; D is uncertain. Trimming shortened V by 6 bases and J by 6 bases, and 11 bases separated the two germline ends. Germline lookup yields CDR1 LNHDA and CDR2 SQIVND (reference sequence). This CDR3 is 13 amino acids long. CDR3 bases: TGTGCCAGTAGGGCGATATGGGCCGGGGAGCTGTTTTTT. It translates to CASRAIWAGELFF.

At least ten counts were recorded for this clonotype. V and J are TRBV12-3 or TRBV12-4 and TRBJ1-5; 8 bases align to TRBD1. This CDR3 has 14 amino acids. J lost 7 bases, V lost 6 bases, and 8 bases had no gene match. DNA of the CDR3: TGTGCCAGCAGACCGACAGGGGTAGGACAGCCCCAGCATTTT. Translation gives CASRPTGVGQPQHF.

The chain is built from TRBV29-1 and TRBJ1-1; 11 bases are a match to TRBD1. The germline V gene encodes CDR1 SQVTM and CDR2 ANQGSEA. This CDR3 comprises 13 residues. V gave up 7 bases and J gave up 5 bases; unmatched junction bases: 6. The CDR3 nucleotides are TGCAGCGCCGGGACAGGGGGGGGTACTGAAGCTTTCTTT. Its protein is CSAGTGGGTEAFF.

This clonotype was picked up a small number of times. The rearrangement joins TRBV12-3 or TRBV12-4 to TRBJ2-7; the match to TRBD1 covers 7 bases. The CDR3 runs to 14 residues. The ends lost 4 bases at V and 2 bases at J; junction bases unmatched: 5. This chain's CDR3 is CASSSGDSPYEQYF. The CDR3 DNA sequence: TGTGCCAGCAGTTCTGGGGACAGCCCCTACGAGCAGTACTTC.

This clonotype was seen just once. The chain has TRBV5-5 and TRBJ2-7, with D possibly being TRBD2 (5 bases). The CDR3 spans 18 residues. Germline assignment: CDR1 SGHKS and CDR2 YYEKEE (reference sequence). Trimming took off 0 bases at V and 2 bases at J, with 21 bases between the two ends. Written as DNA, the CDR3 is TGTGCCAGCAGCTTGGCCGGGCGGAGGATAGGGTTCCCCTACGAGCAGTACTTC. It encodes CASSLAGRRIGFPYEQYF.

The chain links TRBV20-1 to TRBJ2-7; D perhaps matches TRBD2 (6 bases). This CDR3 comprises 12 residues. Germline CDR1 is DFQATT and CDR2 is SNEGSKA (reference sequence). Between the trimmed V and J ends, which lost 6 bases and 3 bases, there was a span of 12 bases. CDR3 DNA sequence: TGCAGTGCAAACGGAGGGGTCTACGAGCAGTACTTC. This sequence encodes CSANGGVYEQYF.

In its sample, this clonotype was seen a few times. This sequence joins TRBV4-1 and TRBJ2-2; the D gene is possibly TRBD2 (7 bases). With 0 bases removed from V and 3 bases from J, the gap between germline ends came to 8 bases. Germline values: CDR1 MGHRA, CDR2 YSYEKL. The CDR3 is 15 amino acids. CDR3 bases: TGCGCCAGCAGCCAAGAGGGGGGGCACACCGGGGAGCTGTTTTTT. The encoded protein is CASSQEGGHTGELFF.

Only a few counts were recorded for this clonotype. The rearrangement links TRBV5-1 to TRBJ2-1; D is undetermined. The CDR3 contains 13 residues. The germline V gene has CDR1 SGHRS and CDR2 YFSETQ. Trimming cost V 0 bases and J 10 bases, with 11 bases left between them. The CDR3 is CASSLVRPREQFF. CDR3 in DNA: TGCGCCAGCAGCTTGGTCAGGCCGAGGGAGCAGTTCTTC.

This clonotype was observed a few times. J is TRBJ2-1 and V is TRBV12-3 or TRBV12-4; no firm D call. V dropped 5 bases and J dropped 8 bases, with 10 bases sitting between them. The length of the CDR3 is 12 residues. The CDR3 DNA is TGTGCCAGCAGTCGAGGAAGGGATGAGCAGTTCTTC. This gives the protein CASSRGRDEQFF.

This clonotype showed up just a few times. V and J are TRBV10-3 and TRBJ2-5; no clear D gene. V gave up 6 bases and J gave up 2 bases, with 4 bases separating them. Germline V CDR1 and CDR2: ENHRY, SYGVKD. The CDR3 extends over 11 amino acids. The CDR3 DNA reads TGTGCCATCAGCGATCAAGAGACCCAGTACTTC. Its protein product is CAISDQETQYF.

Here the CDR3 DNA reads TGCAGTGCTAGAGTCCTCCGGGAGGGAAACACCATATATTTT. Residues: CSARVLREGNTIYF. This chain connects TRBV20-1 to TRBJ1-3, with D uncertain. Germline loops: CDR1 DFQATT, CDR2 SNEGSKA (reference sequence). The CDR3 totals 14 residues. Trimming cost V 1 base and J 4 bases, with 11 bases left between them.

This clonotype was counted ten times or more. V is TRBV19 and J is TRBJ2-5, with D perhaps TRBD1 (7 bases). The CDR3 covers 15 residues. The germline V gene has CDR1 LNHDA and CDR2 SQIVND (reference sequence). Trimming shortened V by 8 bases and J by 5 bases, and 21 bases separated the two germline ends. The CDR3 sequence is CASGKADRRGETQYF. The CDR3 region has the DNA TGTGCCAGTGGAAAAGCGGACAGGCGGGGTGAGACCCAGTACTTC.

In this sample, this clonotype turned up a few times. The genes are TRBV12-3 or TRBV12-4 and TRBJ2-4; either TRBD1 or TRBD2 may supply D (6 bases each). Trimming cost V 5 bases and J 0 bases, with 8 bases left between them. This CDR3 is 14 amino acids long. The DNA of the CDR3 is TGTGCCAGCAGTAAGGGGGGAGCCAAAAACATTCAGTACTTC. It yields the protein CASSKGGAKNIQYF.

CDR3 sequence: CSAIRGDHSNQPQHF. CDR3 DNA: TGCAGTGCTATTAGAGGGGACCATAGCAATCAGCCCCAGCATTTT. This chain links TRBV20-1 with TRBJ1-5; D is possibly TRBD1 (5 bases). The CDR3 is made up of 15 amino acids. The germline V gene encodes CDR1 DFQATT and CDR2 SNEGSKA (reference sequence). The V end was cut by 4 bases, the J end by 0 bases, with 13 bases between.

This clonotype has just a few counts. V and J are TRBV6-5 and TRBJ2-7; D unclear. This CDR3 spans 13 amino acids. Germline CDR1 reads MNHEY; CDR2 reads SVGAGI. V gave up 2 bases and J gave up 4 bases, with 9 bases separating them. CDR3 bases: TGTGCCAGCAGTTACCACCCTTTGTACGAGCAGTACTTC. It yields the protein CASSYHPLYEQYF.

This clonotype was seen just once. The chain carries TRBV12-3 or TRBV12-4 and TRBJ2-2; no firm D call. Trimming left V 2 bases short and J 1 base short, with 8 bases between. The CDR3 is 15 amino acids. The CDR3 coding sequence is TGTGCCAGCAGTTTAATCTTCGGGAACACCGGGGAGCTGTTTTTT. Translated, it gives CASSLIFGNTGELFF.

The chain's CDR3 is CATSRTGGSDTQYF. The CDR3 nucleotides read TGTGCCACCAGTAGGACAGGGGGTAGCGATACGCAGTATTTT. The chain links TRBV24-1 to TRBJ2-3, with 10 nucleotides matching TRBD1. This CDR3 is 14 amino acids long. V gave up 6 bases and J gave up 6 bases; unmatched junction bases: 5. From germline, CDR1 is KGHDR and CDR2 SFDVKD.

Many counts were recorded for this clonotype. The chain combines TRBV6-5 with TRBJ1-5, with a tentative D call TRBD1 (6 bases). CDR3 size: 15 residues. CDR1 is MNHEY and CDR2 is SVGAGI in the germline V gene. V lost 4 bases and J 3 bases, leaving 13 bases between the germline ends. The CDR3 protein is CASSLGQSNNQPQHF. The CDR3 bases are TGTGCCAGCAGTTTAGGACAGAGCAACAATCAGCCCCAGCATTTT.

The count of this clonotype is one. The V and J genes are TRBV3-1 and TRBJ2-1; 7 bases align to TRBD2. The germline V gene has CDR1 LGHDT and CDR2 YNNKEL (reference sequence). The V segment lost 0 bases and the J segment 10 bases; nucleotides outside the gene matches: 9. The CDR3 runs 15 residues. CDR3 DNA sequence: TGTGCCAGCAGCCAAGACGCGACTAGCAATAAGGAGCAGTTCTTC. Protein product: CASSQDATSNKEQFF.

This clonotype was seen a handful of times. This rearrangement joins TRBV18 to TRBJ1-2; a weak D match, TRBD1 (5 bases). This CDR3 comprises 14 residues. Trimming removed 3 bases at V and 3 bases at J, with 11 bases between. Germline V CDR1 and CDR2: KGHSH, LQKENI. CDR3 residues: CASSPFRVDYGYTF. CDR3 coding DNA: TGTGCCAGCTCACCGTTCAGGGTTGACTATGGCTACACCTTC.

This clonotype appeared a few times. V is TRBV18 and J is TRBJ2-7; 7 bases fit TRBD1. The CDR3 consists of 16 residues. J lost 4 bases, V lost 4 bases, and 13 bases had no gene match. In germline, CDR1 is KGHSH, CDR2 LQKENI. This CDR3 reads CASSLLTGQPGYEQYF. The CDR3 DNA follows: TGTGCCAGCTCACTCCTAACGGGACAGCCCGGTTACGAGCAGTACTTC.